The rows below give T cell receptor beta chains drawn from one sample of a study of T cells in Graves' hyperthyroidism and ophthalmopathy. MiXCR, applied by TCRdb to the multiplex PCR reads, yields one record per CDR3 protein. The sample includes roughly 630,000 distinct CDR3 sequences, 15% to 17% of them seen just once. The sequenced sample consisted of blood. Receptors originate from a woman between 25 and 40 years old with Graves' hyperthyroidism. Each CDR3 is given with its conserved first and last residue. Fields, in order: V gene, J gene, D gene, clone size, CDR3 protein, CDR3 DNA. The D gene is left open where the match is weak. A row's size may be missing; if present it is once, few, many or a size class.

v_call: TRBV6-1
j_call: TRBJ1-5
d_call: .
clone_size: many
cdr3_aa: CASSTTGSNQPQHF
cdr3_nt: TGTGCCAGCAGCACCACCGGGAGCAATCAGCCCCAGCATTTT

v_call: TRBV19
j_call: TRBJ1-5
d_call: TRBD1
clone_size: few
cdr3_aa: CASNTAGQGNQPQHF
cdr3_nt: TGTGCCAGTAATACCGCGGGACAGGGGAATCAGCCCCAGCATTTT

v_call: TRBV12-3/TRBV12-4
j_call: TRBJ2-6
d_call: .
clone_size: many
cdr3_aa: CASSFEQGGSGANVLTF
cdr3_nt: TGTGCCAGCAGTTTTGAGCAGGGAGGATCTGGGGCCAACGTCCTGACTTTC

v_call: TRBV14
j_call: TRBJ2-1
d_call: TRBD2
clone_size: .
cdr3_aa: CASSRTASGVYNEQFF
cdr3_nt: TGTGCCAGCAGCCGGACGGCTAGCGGGGTTTACAATGAGCAGTTCTTC

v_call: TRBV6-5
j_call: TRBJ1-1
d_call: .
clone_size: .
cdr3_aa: CASALDRSLDTEAFF
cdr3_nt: TGTGCCAGCGCCTTAGACAGGAGCCTTGACACTGAAGCTTTCTTT

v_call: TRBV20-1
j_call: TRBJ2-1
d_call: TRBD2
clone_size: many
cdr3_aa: CSARPLAGDNYNEQFF
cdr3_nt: TGCAGTGCTAGACCACTAGCGGGAGACAACTACAATGAGCAGTTCTTC

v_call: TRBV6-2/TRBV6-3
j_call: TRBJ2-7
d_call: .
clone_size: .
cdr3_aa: CASSYDEESYEQYF
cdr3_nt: TGTGCCAGCAGTTACGATGAGGAGTCCTACGAGCAGTACTTC

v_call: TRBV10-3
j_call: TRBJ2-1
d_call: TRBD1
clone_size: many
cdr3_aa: CAISEDRGNEQFF
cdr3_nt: TGTGCCATCAGTGAGGACAGGGGAAATGAGCAGTTCTTC

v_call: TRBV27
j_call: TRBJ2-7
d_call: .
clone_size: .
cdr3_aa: CASSLSPFYGQYF
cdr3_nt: TGTGCCAGCAGTTTATCTCCCTTCTACGGGCAGTACTTC

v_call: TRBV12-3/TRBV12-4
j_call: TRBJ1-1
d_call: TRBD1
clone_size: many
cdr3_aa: CASSVTGGATEAFF
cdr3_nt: TGTGCCAGCAGTGTTACAGGGGGAGCCACTGAAGCTTTCTTT

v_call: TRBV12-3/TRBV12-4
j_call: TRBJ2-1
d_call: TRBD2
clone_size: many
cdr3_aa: CASSLALGGIGGNEQFF
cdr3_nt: TGTGCCAGCAGTTTAGCGCTGGGAGGGATCGGGGGCAATGAGCAGTTCTTC

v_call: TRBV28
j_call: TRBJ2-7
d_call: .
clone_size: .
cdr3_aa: CASSGNYEQCF
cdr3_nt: TGTGCCAGCAGCGGCAACTACGAGCAGTGCTTC

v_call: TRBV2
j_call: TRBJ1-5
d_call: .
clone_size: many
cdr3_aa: CASSEKFGGQPQHF
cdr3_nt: TGTGCCAGCAGTGAGAAGTTCGGCGGCCAGCCCCAGCATTTT